The TCR beta chain under discussion was sequenced for a study of blood T cell repertoires in COVID-19. Turning to the study itself: From T cells, B-cell-depleted T cells, or PBMCs came the material, which was cDNA or gDNA.

Germline lookup yields CDR1 SGDLS and CDR2 YYNGEE. This CDR3 contains 14 residues. V was clipped by 5 bases and J by 6 bases, with 15 bases between them. Assay used: immunoSEQ multiplex PCR; TCRdb lists only in-frame clones, some missing. This table has more than 200,000 clones, 70% to 85% appearing once. This TCR was sampled from a woman aged 40 to 50 who had recovered from COVID-19. This sequence joins TRBV9 and TRBJ1-5; D may be TRBD1 (5 bases). The sample was peripheral blood. The CDR3 here is CASRLGAAPQPQHF. Here the CDR3 DNA reads TGTGCCAGCAGGCTTGGGGCAGCTCCTCAGCCCCAGCATTTT.